This T cell receptor (beta chain) is drawn from a study of blood T cells in healthy people across ages. This clonotype was detected only once. Its specificity is unknown. Primed by a sample-barcoded 5' primer and a J-beta primer mix, a second PCR proceeded for about 7 to 11 cycles. TCRdb re-analysed the 5' RACE reads in MiXCR, keeping a single row per CDR3 protein. This repertoire shows approximately 850,000 distinct CDR3 sequences, roughly 64% found once; its top ten account for 20% to 25%. V was clipped by 2 bases and J by 4 bases; unmatched bases: 8. The length of the CDR3 is 16 residues. Findings and limits, study-wide: Roughly linear age-related decline in beta diversity appeared, significant by age about 40.

V is TRBV12-3 or TRBV12-4 and J is TRBJ2-1; 7 bases are shared with TRBD2. The TCR was taken from a man aged 25 to 40 in good health. The sample comprised blood. The CDR3 region has the DNA TGTGCCAGCAGTTTAAAGCGGTGGGGGGGTTACAATGAGCAGTTCTTC. Translated: CASSLKRWGGYNEQFF.